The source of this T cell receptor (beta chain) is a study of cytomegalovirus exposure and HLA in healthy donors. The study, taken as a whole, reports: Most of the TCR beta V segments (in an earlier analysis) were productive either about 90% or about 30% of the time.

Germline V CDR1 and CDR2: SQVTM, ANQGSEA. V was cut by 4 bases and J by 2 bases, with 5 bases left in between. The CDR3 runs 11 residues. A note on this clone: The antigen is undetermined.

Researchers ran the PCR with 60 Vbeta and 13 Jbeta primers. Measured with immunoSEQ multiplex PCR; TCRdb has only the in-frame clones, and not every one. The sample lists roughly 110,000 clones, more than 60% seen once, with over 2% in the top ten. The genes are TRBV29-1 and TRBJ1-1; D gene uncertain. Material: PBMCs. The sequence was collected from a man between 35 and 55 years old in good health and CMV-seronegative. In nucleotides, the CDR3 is TGCAGCGTTGCTCTAAACACTGAAGCTTTCTTT. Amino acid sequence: CSVALNTEAFF.